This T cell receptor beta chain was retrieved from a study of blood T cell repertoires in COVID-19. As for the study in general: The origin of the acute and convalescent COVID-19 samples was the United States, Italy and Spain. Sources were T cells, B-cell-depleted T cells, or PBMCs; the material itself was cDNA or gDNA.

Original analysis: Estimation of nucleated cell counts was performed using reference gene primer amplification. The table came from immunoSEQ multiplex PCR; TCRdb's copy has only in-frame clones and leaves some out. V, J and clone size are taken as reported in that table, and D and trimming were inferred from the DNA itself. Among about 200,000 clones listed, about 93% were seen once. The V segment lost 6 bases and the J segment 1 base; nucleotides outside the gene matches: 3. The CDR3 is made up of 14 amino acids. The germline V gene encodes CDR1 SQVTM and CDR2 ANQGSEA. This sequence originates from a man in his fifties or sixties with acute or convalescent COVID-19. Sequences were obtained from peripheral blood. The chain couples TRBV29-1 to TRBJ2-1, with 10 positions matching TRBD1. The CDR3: CSVPGQGSYNEQFF. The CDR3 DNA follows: TGCAGCGTGCCGGGACAGGGGTCCTACAATGAGCAGTTCTTC.